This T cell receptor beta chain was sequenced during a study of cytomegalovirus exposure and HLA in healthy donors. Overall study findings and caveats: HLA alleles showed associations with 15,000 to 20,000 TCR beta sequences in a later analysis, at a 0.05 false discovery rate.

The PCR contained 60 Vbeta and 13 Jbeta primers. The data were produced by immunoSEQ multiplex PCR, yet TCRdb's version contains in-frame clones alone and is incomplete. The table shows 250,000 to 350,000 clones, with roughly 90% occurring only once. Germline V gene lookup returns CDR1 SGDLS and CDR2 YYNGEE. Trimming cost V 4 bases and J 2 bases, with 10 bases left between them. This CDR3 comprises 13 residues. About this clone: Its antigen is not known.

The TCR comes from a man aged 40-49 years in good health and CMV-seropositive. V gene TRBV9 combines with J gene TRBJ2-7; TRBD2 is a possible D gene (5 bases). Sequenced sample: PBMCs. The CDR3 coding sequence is TGTGCCAGCAGCTCGGGGTCTGCCTACGAGCAGTACTTC. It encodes CASSSGSAYEQYF.